These 3 T cell receptor beta chains originate from one sample sequenced in a study of T cells in localized non-small cell lung cancer. Sequencing used immunoSEQ multiplex PCR; TCRdb keeps in-frame clones, though not all of them. The sample has 52,000 or so clones, over 80% seen once. The specimen was peripheral blood mononuclear cells, collected before any cancer treatment. These receptors all come from a man aged 40-75 years with stage III lung adenocarcinoma.

The chain carries TRBV19 and TRBJ2-1; 10 bases are shared with TRBD2. Germline V gives CDR1 LNHDA, CDR2 SQIVND (reference sequence). The CDR3 is made up of 15 amino acids. V was clipped by 5 bases and J by 4 bases; unmatched bases: 5. The CDR3 region is CASSVSGLAYNEQFF. CDR3 in DNA: TGTGCCAGTAGTGTCTCGGGACTAGCGTACAATGAGCAGTTCTTC.

The chain recombines TRBV5-1 with TRBJ1-2; 7 nucleotides agree with TRBD1. The CDR3 spans 12 residues. Germline V gene lookup returns CDR1 SGHRS and CDR2 YFSETQ. J gave up 6 bases and V 4 bases, and 3 bases lay outside the gene matches. CDR3 residues: CASSLQGDGYTF. The CDR3, as DNA: TGCGCCAGCAGCCTTCAGGGGGATGGCTACACCTTC.

The gene calls are TRBV7-9 and TRBJ2-7; tentative D call: TRBD2 (7 bases). V was trimmed by 5 bases and J by 5 bases, leaving 22 bases between them. CDR1 and CDR2 from the germline V gene are SEHNR and FQNEAQ (reference sequence). This CDR3 spans 16 amino acids. The CDR3 bases are TGTGCCAGCAGCCCAGGGGAGGGGTCGGGATTCAACGAGCAGTACTTC. It yields the protein CASSPGEGSGFNEQYF.